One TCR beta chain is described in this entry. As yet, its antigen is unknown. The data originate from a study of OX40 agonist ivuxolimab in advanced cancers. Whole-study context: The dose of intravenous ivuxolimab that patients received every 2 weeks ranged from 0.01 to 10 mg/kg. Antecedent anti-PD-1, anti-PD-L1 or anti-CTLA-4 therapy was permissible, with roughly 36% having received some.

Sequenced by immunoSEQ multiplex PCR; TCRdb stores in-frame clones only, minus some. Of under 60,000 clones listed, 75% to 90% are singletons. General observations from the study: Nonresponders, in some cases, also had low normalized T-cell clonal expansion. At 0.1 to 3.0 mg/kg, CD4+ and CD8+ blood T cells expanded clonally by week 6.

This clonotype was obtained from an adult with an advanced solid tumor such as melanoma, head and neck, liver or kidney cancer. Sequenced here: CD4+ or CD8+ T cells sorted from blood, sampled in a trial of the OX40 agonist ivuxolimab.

DNA of the CDR3: TGTGTCCCCGAGGGGCTGGGTCTAGATGGCTACACCTTC. It yields the protein CVPEGLGLDGYTF. The genes are TRBV7-9 and TRBJ1-2, with TRBD1 as a possible D gene (5 bases). Germline loops: CDR1 SEHNR, CDR2 FQNEAQ (reference sequence). The CDR3 is made up of 13 amino acids.